This paragraph covers one T cell receptor beta chain sequence. This specimen belongs to a study of OX40 agonist ivuxolimab in advanced cancers. For the study at large: Allowance was made for prior anti-PD-1, anti-PD-L1 or anti-CTLA-4 therapy, and around 44% had some.

Germline V gene data show CDR1 as MNHEY and CDR2 as SVGAGI. The CDR3 is 15 amino acids. The V gene end was trimmed by 2 bases and the J gene end by 4 bases; junction bases not matched to a gene: 6. TCRdb's copy holds only in-frame clones and misses some; the assay was immunoSEQ multiplex PCR. The table shows about 76,000 clones, with roughly 85% occurring only once. J is TRBJ1-2 and V is TRBV6-5, with 8 positions matching TRBD1. Sequenced here: CD4+ or CD8+ T cells sorted from blood, sampled in a trial of the OX40 agonist ivuxolimab. The receptor was derived from an adult with an advanced solid tumor such as melanoma, head and neck, liver or kidney cancer. The CDR3 nucleotides read TGTGCCAGCAGTTACGATGGCAGGGGGCCCTATGGCTACACCTTC. It translates to CASSYDGRGPYGYTF.